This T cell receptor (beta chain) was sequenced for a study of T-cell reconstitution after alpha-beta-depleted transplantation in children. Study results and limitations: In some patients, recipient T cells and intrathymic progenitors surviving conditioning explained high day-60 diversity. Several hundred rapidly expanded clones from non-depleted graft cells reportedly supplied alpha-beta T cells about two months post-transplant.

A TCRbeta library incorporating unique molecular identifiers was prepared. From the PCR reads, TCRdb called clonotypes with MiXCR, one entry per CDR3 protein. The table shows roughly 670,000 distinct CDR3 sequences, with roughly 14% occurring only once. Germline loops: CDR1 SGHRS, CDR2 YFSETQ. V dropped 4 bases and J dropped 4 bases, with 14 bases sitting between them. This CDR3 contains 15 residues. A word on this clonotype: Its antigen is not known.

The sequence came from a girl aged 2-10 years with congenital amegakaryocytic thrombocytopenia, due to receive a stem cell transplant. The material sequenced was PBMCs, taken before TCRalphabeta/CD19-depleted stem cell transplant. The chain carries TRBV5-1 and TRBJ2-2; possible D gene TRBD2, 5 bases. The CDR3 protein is CASSQLELTTGELFF. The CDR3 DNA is TGCGCCAGCAGCCAACTAGAACTCACCACCGGGGAGCTGTTTTTT.